This T cell receptor beta chain was sequenced for a study of cytomegalovirus exposure and HLA in healthy donors. Study outcomes and limitations: Follow-up analysis later connected one missense variant in DCLRE1C with trimming of TCR beta V- and J-genes. A later analysis reportedly found fewer N-insertions in an Asian-associated ancestry cluster than the roughly 670-donor mean. Reports indicate that TCR beta sequences accurately predicted the HLA-A and HLA-B alleles of most subjects.

V lost 0 bases and J 5 bases, leaving 16 bases between the germline ends. Germline V CDR1 and CDR2: MNHEY, SVGAGI. CDR3 length: 16 amino acids. In this sample, this clone turned up once. What it binds is unknown. Both 60 Vbeta primers and 13 Jbeta primers went into the PCR. Method: immunoSEQ multiplex PCR; TCRdb's copy keeps in-frame clones and lacks some. The sample yields around 190,000 clones, 79% seen once. The sample comprised PBMCs. The V call is TRBV6-5, the J call TRBJ1-1, with D perhaps matching TRBD1 (5 bases). The sequence was collected from a woman between 40 and 50 years old in good health and CMV-seronegative. For the CDR3, the DNA is TGTGCCAGCAGTTACTCGAACGTCGGTAGGGGAACTGAAGCTTTCTTT. This sequence encodes CASSYSNVGRGTEAFF.